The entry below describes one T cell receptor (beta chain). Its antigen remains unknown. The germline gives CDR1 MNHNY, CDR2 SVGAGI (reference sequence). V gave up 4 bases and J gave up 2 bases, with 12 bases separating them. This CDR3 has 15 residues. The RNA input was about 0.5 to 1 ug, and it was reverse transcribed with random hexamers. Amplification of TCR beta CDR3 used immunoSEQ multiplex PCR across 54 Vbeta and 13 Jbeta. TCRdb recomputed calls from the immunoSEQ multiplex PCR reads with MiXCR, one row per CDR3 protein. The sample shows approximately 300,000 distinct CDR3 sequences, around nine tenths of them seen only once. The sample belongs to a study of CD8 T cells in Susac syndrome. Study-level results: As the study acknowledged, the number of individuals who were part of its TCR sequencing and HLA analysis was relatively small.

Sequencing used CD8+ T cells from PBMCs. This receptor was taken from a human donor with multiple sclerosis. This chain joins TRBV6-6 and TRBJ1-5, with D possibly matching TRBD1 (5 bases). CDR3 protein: CASSSAGGGNQPQHF. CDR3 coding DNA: TGTGCCAGCAGTTCCGCGGGGGGTGGCAATCAGCCCCAGCATTTT.